This TCR beta chain originates from a study of T cell responses to AZD1222 COVID-19 vaccine. Whole-study context: Researchers grouped second doses given at about 4 or about 12 weeks into one pool. The study's findings and limits: Reportedly, nearly half the spike-specific TCRs target unmutated variant regions.

Profiling relied on immunoSEQ multiplex PCR, and the TCRdb table lists in-frame clones only, not all of them. Among more than 95,000 clones listed, about 88% were seen once. This clone was detected only once. Antigen specificity is unknown. This CDR3 comprises 13 residues. CDR1 SGHAT and CDR2 FQNNGV come from the germline V gene. The V end lost 4 bases, the J end lost 7 bases, and 11 bases lay between the germline ends. The rearrangement joins TRBV11-2 to TRBJ1-5; D is undetermined. The sequence derives from an adult in good health. The material sequenced was peripheral blood, taken on day 0 of AZD1222 vaccination. The CDR3 sequence is CASSWAIGQPQHF. DNA of the CDR3: TGTGCCAGCAGCTGGGCCATTGGGCAGCCCCAGCATTTT.